The rows below give T cell receptor beta chains drawn from one sample of a study of blood T cell repertoires in COVID-19. Profiling relied on immunoSEQ multiplex PCR, and the TCRdb table lists in-frame clones only, not all of them. The data hold some 44,000 clones, with about nine tenths observed a single time. The material sequenced was peripheral blood. Receptor source: a human donor in a cohort sampled during active COVID-19. Both conserved end residues are part of each CDR3. D genes are given only for firm matches. The listing skips clone size in some rows; elsewhere it reads once, few, many or a size class.

size,J,D,V,CDR3,DNA
-,TRBJ1-2,-,TRBV20-1,CSADSYGYTF,TGCAGTGCTGACAGTTATGGCTACACCTTC
-,TRBJ2-5,TRBD2,TRBV11-2,CASRAGRGRAQETQYF,TGTGCCAGCAGGGCGGGGAGGGGCAGGGCACAAGAGACCCAGTACTTC
-,TRBJ1-2,-,TRBV28,CASVGSYGYTF,TGTGCCAGCGTTGGGAGCTATGGCTACACCTTC
once,TRBJ2-3,-,TRBV19,CASGGYPDTQYF,TGTGCCAGCGGAGGGTATCCAGATACGCAGTATTTT
-,TRBJ1-2,-,TRBV18,CASSPRWESNYGYTF,TGTGCCAGCTCACCACGCTGGGAGTCTAACTATGGCTACACCTTC
-,TRBJ1-4,TRBD1,TRBV5-1,CASSLSETGGIVREKLFF,TGCGCCAGCAGCTTGTCTGAGACAGGGGGCATTGTTCGTGAAAAACTGTTTTTT
once,TRBJ2-1,-,TRBV6-2/TRBV6-3,CASRYTPRYNEQFF,TGTGCCAGCAGATACACTCCTAGGTACAATGAGCAGTTCTTC
-,TRBJ1-5,-,TRBV30,CAWSTGIWQPQHF,TGTGCCTGGAGTACAGGGATTTGGCAGCCCCAGCATTTT
once,TRBJ2-5,TRBD2,TRBV11-2,CASSLAGGASSGETQYF,TGTGCCAGCAGCTTAGCCGGGGGGGCCTCATCTGGAGAGACCCAGTACTTC
once,TRBJ1-4,-,TRBV5-1,CASSSTGLSNEKLFF,TGCGCCAGCAGCTCCACAGGGTTGTCTAATGAAAAACTGTTTTTT
few,TRBJ1-6,TRBD1,TRBV7-9,CASSQGTGRSPLHF,TGTGCCAGCAGCCAGGGGACAGGGCGATCACCCCTCCACTTT
-,TRBJ2-3,TRBD2,TRBV4-3,CASSQDGTSGYTDTQYF,TGCGCCAGCAGCCAAGACGGGACTAGCGGATACACAGATACGCAGTATTTT
-,TRBJ2-7,TRBD1,TRBV29-1,CSVKGTVYEQYF,TGCAGCGTTAAAGGGACAGTCTACGAGCAGTACTTC
once,TRBJ2-3,-,TRBV12-5,CASGLARQVTTDTQYF,TGTGCTAGTGGTTTGGCCCGACAGGTGACCACAGATACGCAGTATTTT
-,TRBJ1-2,-,TRBV7-9,CASSLEGRGGGYTF,TGTGCCAGCAGCTTAGAAGGAAGGGGTGGCGGCTACACCTTC
-,TRBJ2-7,-,TRBV5-4,CASTRYGQGARRQYF,TGTGCCAGCACCCGATACGGACAAGGGGCGAGGCGGCAGTACTTC
-,TRBJ2-7,TRBD2,TRBV19,CASSPRGLAGSYEQYF,TGTGCCAGTAGTCCCCGGGGACTAGCGGGAAGTTACGAGCAGTACTTC
-,TRBJ2-1,-,TRBV18,CASSPTRELGNEQFF,TGTGCCAGCTCACCGACCCGGGAGCTGGGTAATGAGCAGTTCTTC
-,TRBJ1-1,TRBD1,TRBV9,CASSVGTGSVIYTEAFF,TGTGCCAGCAGCGTAGGGACAGGGAGCGTGATATACACTGAAGCTTTCTTT
-,TRBJ1-4,TRBD1,TRBV4-3,CASSQAGTGSEKLFF,TGCGCCAGCAGCCAAGCCGGGACAGGGTCTGAAAAACTGTTTTTT
-,TRBJ1-5,-,TRBV11-2,CASSLEATGNQPQHF,TGTGCCAGCAGCTTAGAGGCAACAGGAAATCAGCCCCAGCATTTT
-,TRBJ2-2,-,TRBV14,CASRRQGATGELFF,TGTGCCAGCAGGAGGCAGGGCGCGACCGGGGAGCTGTTTTTT